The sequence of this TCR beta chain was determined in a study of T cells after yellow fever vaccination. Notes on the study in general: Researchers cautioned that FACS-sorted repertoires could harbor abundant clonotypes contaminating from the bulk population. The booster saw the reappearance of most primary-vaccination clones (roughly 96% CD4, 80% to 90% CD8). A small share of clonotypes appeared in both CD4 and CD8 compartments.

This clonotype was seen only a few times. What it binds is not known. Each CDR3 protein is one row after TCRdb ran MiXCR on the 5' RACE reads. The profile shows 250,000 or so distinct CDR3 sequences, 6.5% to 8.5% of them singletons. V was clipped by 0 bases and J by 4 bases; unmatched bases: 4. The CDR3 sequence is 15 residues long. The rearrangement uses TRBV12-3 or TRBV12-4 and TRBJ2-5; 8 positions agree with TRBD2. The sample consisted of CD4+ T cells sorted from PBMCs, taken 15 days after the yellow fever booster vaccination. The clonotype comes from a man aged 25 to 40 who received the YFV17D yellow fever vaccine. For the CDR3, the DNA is TGTGCCAGCAGTTTAGCGGGCGCGGGAGGAGAGACCCAGTACTTC. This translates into CASSLAGAGGETQYF.